The TCR beta chain described here comes from a study of shared clonotypes between healthy human individuals. Study-level points and caveats: About 5% was the fraction of naive CD4 clonotypes found shared across four donors. Non-shared clonotypes were found to have lower generation probabilities than the clonotypes that were shared by all four of the sorted-subset donors.

Terminally differentiated effector memory CD45RA+ cells were excluded from the naive CD8 cells, which were CD45RO-negative and positively selected for CCR7. Remarks on this clone: The antigen remains unidentified.

The assay was immunoSEQ multiplex PCR, and TCRdb's table has in-frame clones only and misses some. The sample lists about 2,100,000 clones, under 95% seen once, with more than 1.5% in the top ten. Trimming stripped 1 base from V and 6 bases from J, with 7 bases between. Germline CDR1 LGHNA, CDR2 YSLEER. The CDR3 has 13 amino acids. The source is a man aged 18 to 30 in good health. Some clones in this sample may be carry-over from other donors' samples. Specimen: naive CD8+ T cells from PBMCs. V usage is TRBV4-3 and J usage is TRBJ1-3; no clear D gene. The CDR3 spells CASSQALLNTIYF. In nucleotides, the CDR3 is TGCGCCAGCAGCCAAGCCCTGCTAAACACCATATATTTT.